This T cell receptor beta chain was sequenced in a study of blood T cells in healthy people across ages. Researchers isolated at least 6.5 million PBMCs per sample. The CDR3 runs to 19 residues. Germline trimming cut 5 bases from V and 0 bases from J; bases unmatched to any gene: 14. Germline V lookup: CDR1 SGHTA, CDR2 FQGTGA. Of note for this clonotype: Its antigen is not known.

Using a J-beta primer mix together with a sample-barcoded 5' primer, a second PCR was run for roughly 6 to 12 cycles. Via MiXCR, TCRdb re-called the 5' RACE reads, giving one row per CDR3 protein. Among about 970,000 distinct CDR3 sequences listed, roughly 51% were seen once. Study-wide results and limits: Higher diversity and more naive CD4+ cells were features of long-lived donors, compared to aged donors. Lack of knowledge of donor CMV status possibly confounded expanded clonotype changes.

The chain combines TRBV7-3 with TRBJ2-7; 12 positions match TRBD2. Specimen: blood. The receptor was derived from a woman aged 55-70 years in good health. Here the CDR3 DNA reads TGTGCCAGCAGCCAACCCGGCAGGACTAGCGGGAAGAGCTCCTACGAGCAGTACTTC. Its translation: CASSQPGRTSGKSSYEQYF.